This TCR beta chain derives from a study of T cells in Graves' hyperthyroidism and ophthalmopathy. Clinical symptoms, serum thyroxine and TRAb, thyroid ultrasound and orbital computed tomography together formed the diagnostic basis. This clonotype came up many times. V lost 5 bases and J lost 2, with 10 bases in between. The germline CDR1 and CDR2 sequences are SGHVS and FNYEAQ. The CDR3 is 13 amino acids. Template material for amplifying TCR beta CDR3 regions consisted of RNA transcripts. With the HTBI primer set, the TCR CDR3 went through a first round of RT-PCR. TCRdb itself ran the multiplex PCR reads through MiXCR, one entry per CDR3 protein. The data contain some 570,000 distinct CDR3 sequences, 12% to 15% of them seen just once; the ten biggest clones take up roughly 7%.

Sequenced sample: blood. This clonotype was sampled from a woman aged 18-30 years with Graves' ophthalmopathy. The chain uses TRBV7-6 and TRBJ2-7; D remains ambiguous. The CDR3 loop reads CASSPLGAYEQYF. The CDR3 nucleotides read TGTGCCAGCAGCCCTCTCGGCGCCTACGAGCAGTACTTC.